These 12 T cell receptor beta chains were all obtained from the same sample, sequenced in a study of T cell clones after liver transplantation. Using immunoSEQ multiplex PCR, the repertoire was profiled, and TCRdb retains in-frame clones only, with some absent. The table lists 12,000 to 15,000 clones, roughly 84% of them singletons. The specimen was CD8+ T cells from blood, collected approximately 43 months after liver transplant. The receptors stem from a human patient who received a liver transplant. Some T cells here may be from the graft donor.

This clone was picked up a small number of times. Written as DNA, the CDR3 is TGTGCCAGCAGCCATCGGGCCTTTCGTCTCGGCGAGCAGTACTTC. This translates into CASSHRAFRLGEQYF. The chain recombines TRBV28 with TRBJ2-7; D unclear. This CDR3 spans 15 amino acids. V was trimmed by 6 bases and J by 6 bases, leaving 21 bases between them. From germline, CDR1 is MDHEN and CDR2 SYDVKM.

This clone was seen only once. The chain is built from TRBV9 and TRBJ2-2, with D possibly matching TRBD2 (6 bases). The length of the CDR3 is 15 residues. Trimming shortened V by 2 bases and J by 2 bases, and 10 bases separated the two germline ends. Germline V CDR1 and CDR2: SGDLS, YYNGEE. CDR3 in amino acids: CASSVGTANTGELFF. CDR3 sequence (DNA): TGTGCCAGCAGCGTCGGGACTGCTAACACCGGGGAGCTGTTTTTT.

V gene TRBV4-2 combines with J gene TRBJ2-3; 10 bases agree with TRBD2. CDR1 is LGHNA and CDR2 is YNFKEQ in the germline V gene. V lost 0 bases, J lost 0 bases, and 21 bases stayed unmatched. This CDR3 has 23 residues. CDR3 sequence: CASSQDREVGGLAARSSTDTQYF. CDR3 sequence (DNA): TGTGCCAGCAGCCAAGACAGGGAAGTTGGTGGACTAGCGGCACGTTCTAGCACAGATACGCAGTATTTT.

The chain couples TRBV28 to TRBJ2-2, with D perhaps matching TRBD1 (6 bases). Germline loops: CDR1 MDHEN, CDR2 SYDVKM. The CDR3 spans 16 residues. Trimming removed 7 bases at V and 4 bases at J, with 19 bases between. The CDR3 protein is CASIKSPGHVTGELFF. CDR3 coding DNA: TGTGCCAGCATCAAATCTCCGGGACACGTCACCGGGGAGCTGTTTTTT.

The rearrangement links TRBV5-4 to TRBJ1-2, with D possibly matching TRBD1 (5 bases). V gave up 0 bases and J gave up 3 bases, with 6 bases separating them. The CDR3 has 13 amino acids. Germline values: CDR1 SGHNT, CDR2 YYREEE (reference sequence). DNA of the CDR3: TGTGCCAGCAGCTTGGTAGGGGACTATGGCTACACCTTC. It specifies CASSLVGDYGYTF. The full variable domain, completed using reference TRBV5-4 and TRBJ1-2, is ETGVTQSPTHLIKTRGQQVTLRCSSQSGHNTVSWYQQALGQGPQFIFQYYREEENGRGNFPPRFSGLQFPNYSSELNVNALELDDSALYLCASSLVGDYGYTFGSGTRLTVV.

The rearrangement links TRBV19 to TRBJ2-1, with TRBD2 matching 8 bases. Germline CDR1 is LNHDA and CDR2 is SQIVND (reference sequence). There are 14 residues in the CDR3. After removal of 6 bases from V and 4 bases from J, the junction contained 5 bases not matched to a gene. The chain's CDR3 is CASSTLAAYNEQFF. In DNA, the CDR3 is TGTGCCAGTAGCACACTAGCGGCTTACAATGAGCAGTTCTTC. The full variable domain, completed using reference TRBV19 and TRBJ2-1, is DGGITQSPKYLFRKEGQNVTLSCEQNLNHDAMYWYRQDPGQGLRLIYYSQIVNDFQKGDIAEGYSVSREKKESFPLTVTSAQKNPTAFYLCASSTLAAYNEQFFGPGTRLTVL.

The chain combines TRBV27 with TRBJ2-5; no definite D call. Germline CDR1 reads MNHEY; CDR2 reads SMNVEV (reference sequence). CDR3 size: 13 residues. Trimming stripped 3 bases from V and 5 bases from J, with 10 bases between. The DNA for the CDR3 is TGTGCCAGCAGTTTCTTTCCGGGTGAGACCCAGTACTTC. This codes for CASSFFPGETQYF.

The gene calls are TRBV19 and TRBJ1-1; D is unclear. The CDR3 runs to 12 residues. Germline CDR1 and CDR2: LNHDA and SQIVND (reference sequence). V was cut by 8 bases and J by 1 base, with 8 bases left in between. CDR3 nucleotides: TGTGCCAGTGGGATGAAGAACACTGAAGCTTTCTTT. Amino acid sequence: CASGMKNTEAFF.

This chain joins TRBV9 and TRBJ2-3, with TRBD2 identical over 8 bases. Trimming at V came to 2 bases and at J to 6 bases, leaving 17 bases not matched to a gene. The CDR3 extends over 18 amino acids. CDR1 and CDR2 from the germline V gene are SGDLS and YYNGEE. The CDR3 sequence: CASSVSPGLVTVRDTQYF. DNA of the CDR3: TGTGCCAGCAGCGTTTCACCGGGACTAGTGACCGTAAGGGATACGCAGTATTTT.

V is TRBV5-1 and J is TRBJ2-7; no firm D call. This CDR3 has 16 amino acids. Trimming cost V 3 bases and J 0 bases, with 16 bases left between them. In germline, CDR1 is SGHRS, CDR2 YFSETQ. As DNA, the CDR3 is TGCGCCAGCAGCTCAATCAACGGTCTAGACTCCTACGAGCAGTACTTC. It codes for CASSSINGLDSYEQYF.

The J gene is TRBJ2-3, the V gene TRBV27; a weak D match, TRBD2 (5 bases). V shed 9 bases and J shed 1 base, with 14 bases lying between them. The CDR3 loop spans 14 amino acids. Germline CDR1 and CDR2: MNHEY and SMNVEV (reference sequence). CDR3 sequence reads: CASNPGIGTDTQYF. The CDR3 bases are TGTGCCAGTAATCCGGGGATTGGCACAGATACGCAGTATTTT.

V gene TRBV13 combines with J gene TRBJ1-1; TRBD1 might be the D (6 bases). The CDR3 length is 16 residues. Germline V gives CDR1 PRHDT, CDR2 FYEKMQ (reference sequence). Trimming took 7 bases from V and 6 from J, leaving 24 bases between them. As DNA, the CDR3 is TGTGCCAGCAACCTCTGGCGGGGGGCCCGCGGATCTGAAGCTTTCTTT. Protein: CASNLWRGARGSEAFF. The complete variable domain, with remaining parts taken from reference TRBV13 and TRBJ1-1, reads AAGVIQSPRHLIKEKRETATLKCYPIPRHDTVYWYQQGPGQDPQFLISFYEKMQSDKGSIPDRFSAQQFSDYHSELNMSSLELGDSALYFCASNLWRGARGSEAFFGQGTRLTVV.